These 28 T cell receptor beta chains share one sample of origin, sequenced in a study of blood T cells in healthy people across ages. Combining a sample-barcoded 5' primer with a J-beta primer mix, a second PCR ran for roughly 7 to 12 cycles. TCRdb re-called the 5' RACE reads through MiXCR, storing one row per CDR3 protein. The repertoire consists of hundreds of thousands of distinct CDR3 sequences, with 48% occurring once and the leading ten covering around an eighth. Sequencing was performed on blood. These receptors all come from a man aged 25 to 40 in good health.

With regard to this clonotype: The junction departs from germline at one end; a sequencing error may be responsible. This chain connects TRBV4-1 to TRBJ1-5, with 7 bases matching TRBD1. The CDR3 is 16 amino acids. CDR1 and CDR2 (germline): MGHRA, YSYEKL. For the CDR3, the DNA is TGCGCCAGCAGCCAAGGAGGACAGGTAGTAAATCAGCCCCGGCATTTT. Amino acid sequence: CASSQGGQVVNQPRHF.

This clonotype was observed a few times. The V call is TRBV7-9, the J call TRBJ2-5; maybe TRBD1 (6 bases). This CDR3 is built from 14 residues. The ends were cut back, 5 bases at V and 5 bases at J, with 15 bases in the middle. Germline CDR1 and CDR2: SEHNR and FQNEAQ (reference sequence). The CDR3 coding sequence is TGTGCCAGCAGCCCATTGACAGGTACCGAGACCCAGTACTTC. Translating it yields CASSPLTGTETQYF. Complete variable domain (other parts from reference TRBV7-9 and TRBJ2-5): DTGVSQNPRHKITKRGQNVTFRCDPISEHNRLYWYRQTLGQGPEFLTYFQNEAQLEKSRLLSDRFSAERPKGSFSTLEIQRTEQGDSAMYLCASSPLTGTETQYFGPGTRLLVL.

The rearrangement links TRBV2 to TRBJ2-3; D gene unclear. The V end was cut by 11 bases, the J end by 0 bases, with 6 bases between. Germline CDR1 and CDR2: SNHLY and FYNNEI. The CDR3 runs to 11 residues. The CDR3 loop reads CASISTDTQYF. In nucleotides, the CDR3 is TGTGCCTCCATAAGCACAGATACGCAGTATTTT.

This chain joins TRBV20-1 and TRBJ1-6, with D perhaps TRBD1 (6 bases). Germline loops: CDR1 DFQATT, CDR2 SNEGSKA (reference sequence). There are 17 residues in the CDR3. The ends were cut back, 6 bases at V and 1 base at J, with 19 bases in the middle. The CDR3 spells CSAHPPGAGSYNSPLHF. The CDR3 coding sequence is TGCAGTGCGCATCCCCCGGGGGCCGGGTCCTATAATTCACCCCTCCACTTT.

CDR3 in amino acids: CSVGVVAINEQFF. The CDR3 DNA is TGCAGCGTTGGGGTGGTTGCCATTAATGAGCAGTTCTTC. The chain couples TRBV29-1 to TRBJ2-1; D is uncertain. CDR3 length equals 13 residues. CDR1 is SQVTM and CDR2 is ANQGSEA in the germline V gene. V dropped 4 bases and J dropped 7 bases, with 14 bases sitting between them.

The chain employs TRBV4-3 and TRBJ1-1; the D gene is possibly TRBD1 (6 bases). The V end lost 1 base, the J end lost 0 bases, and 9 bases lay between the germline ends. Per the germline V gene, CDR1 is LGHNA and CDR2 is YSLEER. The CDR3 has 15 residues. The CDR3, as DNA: TGCGCCAGCAGCCAAGTAGCAGGGGTGAACACTGAAGCTTTCTTT. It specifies CASSQVAGVNTEAFF.

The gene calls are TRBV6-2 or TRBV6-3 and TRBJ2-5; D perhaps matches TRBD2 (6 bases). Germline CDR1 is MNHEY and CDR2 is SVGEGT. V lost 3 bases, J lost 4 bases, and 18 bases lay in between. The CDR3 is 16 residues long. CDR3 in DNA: TGTGCCAGCAGTTATAAAGACTATCCCGGGAGAGAGACCCAGTACTTC. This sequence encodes CASSYKDYPGRETQYF.

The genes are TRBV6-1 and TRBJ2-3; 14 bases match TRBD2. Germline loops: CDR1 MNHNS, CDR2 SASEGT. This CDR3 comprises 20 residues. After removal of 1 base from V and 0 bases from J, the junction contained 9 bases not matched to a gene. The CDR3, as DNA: TGTGCCAGCAGTGAAGGACTAGCGGGGGGGGTAAGGACTAGCACAGATACGCAGTATTTT. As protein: CASSEGLAGGVRTSTDTQYF.

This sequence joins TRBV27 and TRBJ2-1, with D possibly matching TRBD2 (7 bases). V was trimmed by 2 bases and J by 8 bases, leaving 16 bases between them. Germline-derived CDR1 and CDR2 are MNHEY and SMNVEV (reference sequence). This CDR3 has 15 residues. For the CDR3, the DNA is TGTGCCAGCAGTTTAGAGCGGGGCAGGGGCCATGAGCAGTTCTTC. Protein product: CASSLERGRGHEQFF.

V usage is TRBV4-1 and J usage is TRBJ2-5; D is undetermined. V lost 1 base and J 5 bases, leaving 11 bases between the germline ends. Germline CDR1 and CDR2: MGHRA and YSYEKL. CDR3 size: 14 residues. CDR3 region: CASSQAKGRETQYF. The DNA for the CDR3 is TGCGCCAGCAGCCAAGCAAAAGGACGGGAGACCCAGTACTTC.

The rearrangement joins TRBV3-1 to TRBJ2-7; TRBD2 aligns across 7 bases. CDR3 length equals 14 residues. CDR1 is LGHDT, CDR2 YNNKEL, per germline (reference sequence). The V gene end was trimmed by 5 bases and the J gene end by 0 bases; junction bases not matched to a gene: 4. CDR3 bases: TGTGCCAGCAGCGTCAGGGACTACTCCTACGAGCAGTACTTC. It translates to CASSVRDYSYEQYF.

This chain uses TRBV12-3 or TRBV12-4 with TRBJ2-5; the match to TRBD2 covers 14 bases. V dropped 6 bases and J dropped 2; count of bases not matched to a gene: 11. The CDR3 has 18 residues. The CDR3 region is CASSSGTSGGILQETQYF. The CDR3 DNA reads TGTGCCAGCAGCTCCGGGACTAGCGGGGGAATACTTCAAGAGACCCAGTACTTC.

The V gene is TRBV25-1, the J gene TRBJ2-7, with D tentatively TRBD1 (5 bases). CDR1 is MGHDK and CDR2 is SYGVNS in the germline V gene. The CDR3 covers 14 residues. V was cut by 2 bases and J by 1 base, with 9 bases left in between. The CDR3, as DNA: TGTGCCAGCAGTGAAAGTACAGGATCCTACGAGCAGTACTTC. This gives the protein CASSESTGSYEQYF.

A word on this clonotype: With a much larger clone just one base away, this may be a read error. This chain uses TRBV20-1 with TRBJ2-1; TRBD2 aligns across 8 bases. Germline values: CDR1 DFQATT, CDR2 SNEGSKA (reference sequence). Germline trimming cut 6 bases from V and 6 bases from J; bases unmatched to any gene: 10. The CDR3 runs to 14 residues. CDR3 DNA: TGCAGTGCAAAGACGGGGGGGCAGGTCAATGAGCAGTTCTTC. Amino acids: CSAKTGGQVNEQFF.

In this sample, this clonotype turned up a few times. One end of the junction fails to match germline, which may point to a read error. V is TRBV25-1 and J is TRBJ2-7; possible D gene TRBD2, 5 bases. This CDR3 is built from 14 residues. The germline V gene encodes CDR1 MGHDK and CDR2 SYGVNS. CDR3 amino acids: CASGEGRKQYEQYF. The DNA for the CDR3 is TGTGCCAGCGGTGAGGGCAGGAAGCAGTACGAGCAGTACTTC.

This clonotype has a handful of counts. CDR3 loop: CASSFLSGVSPQETQYF. The CDR3 nucleotides read TGTGCCAGCAGCTTTTTAAGCGGGGTGTCACCTCAAGAGACCCAGTACTTC. The chain carries TRBV7-2 and TRBJ2-5; TRBD2 aligns across 7 bases. This CDR3 is 17 amino acids long. Germline loops: CDR1 SGHTA, CDR2 FQGNSA. With V trimmed by 3 bases and J by 2 bases, 12 bases remained unmatched.

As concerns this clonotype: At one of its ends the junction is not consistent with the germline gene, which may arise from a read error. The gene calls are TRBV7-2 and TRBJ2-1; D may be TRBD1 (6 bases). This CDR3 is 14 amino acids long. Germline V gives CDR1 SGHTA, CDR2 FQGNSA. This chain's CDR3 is CVSSPNRANNEQFF. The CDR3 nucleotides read TGTGTCAGCAGCCCTAACAGGGCAAACAATGAGCAGTTCTTC.

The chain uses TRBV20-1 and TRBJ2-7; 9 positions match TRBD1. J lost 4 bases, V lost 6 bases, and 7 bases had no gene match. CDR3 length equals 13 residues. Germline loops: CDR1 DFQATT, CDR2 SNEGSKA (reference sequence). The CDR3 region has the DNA TGCAGTGCCGGCCGAGGACAGGGGTACGAGCAGTACTTC. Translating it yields CSAGRGQGYEQYF.

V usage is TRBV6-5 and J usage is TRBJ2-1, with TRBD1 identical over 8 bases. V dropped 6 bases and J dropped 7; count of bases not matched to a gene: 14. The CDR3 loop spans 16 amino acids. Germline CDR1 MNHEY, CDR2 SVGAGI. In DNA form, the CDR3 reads TGTGCCAGCAGCCTAGACCGGGACAGGTCCATAAATGAGCAGTTCTTC. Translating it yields CASSLDRDRSINEQFF.

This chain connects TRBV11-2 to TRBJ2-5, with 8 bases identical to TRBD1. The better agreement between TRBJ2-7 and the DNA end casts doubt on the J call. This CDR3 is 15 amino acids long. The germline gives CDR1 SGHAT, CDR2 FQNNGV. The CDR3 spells CASSSSDRVNYEQYF. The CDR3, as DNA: TGTGCCAGCAGCTCCTCGGACAGGGTAAACTACGAGCAGTACTTC.

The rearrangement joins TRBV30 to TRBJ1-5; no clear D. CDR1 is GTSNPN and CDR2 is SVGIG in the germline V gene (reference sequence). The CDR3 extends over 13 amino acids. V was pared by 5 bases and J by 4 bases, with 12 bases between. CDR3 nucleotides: TGTGCCTGGGCTAGAGGTGGGAATCAGCCCCAGCATTTT. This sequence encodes CAWARGGNQPQHF. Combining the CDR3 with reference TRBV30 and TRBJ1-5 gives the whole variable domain SQTIHQWPATLVQPVGSPLSLECTVEGTSNPNLYWYRQAAGRGLQLLFYSVGIGQISSEVPQNLSASRPQDRQFILSSKKLLLSDSGFYLCAWARGGNQPQHFGDGTRLSIL.

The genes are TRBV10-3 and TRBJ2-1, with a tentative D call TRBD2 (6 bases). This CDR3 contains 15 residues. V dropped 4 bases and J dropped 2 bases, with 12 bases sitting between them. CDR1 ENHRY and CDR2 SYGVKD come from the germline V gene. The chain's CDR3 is CAISGGGATYNEQFF. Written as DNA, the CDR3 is TGTGCCATCAGTGGCGGCGGGGCGACCTACAATGAGCAGTTCTTC.

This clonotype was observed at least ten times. CDR3 in amino acids: CASSLAGLRTDTQYF. In DNA, the CDR3 is TGTGCCAGCAGCTTAGCGGGACTCCGCACAGATACGCAGTATTTT. The rearrangement uses TRBV7-2 and TRBJ2-3, with a possible D match to TRBD2 (6 bases). The CDR3 is 15 amino acids. The germline V and J ends were trimmed by 0 bases and 1 base, with 8 bases remaining between them. From germline, CDR1 is SGHTA and CDR2 FQGNSA.

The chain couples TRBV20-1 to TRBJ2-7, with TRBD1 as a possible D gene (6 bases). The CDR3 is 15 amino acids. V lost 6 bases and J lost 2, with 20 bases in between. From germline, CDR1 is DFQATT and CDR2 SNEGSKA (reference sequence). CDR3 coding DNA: TGCAGTGCCGCTCACAGGGATCTAGCTCCCTACGAGCAGTACTTC. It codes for CSAAHRDLAPYEQYF.

Here the CDR3 DNA reads TGTGCCTGGAGTGTACTGCCCGGACGGACTTTAAACTATGGCTACACCTTC. This translates into CAWSVLPGRTLNYGYTF. The chain uses TRBV30 and TRBJ1-2; D uncertain. Germline V gives CDR1 GTSNPN, CDR2 SVGIG (reference sequence). V was pared by 0 bases and J by 2 bases, with 19 bases between. The CDR3 runs to 17 residues.

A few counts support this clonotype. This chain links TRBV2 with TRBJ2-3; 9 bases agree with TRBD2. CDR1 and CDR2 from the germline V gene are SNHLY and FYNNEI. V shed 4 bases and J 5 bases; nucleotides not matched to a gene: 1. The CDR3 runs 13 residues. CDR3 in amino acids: CASSGTSEDTQYF. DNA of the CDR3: TGTGCCAGCAGTGGGACTAGCGAAGATACGCAGTATTTT. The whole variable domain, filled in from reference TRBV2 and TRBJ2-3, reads EPEVTQTPSHQVTQMGQEVILRCVPISNHLYFYWYRQILGQKVEFLVSFYNNEISEKSEIFDDQFSVERPDGSNFTLKIRSTKLEDSAMYFCASSGTSEDTQYFGPGTRLTVL.

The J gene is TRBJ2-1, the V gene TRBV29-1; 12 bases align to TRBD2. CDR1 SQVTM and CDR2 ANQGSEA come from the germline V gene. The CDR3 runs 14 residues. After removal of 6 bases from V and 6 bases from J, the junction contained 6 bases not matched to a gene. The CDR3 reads CSVVTSGGLNEQFF. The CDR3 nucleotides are TGCAGCGTGGTGACTAGCGGGGGCCTCAATGAGCAGTTCTTC.

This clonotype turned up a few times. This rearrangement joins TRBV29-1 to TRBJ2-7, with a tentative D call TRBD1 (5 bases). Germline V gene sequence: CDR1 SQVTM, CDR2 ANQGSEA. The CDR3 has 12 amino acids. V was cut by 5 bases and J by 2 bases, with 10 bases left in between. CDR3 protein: CSVTTDTYEQYF. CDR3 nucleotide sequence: TGCAGCGTTACGACGGACACCTACGAGCAGTACTTC.